The following is a T cell receptor beta chain sequence with its context. The antigen it recognizes is unknown. Base-call qualities are not available, and no considerably larger clone is one nucleotide away. The data stem from a study of T cells in Graves' hyperthyroidism and ophthalmopathy (dated by TCRdb to the late 2010s). Background for the entire study: Peripheral blood samples were taken at the time of initial diagnosis, prior to any treatment. A discovery cohort of around 98 patients, 43 with Graves' ophthalmopathy and 55 to 65 with stable Graves' hyperthyroidism, was used to find distinguishing TCR V-J signatures. An independent validation cohort of around 19 hyperthyroidism patients and 17 patients who later progressed to ophthalmopathy tested prospective prediction of ophthalmopathy. Following sampling, methimazole starting at 30 mg daily was given to hyperthyroidism patients, and high-dose intravenous methylprednisolone was given to ophthalmopathy patients. The roughly 90 discovery patients were divided at random into training and test sets in a 7:3 ratio. Thyroid tissue and blood T-cell repertoires from several Graves' hyperthyroidism patients were also compared in the study. According to the paper, TCR Vbeta CDR3 sequencing was carried out on 135 peripheral blood samples, which came from 40 to 45 ophthalmopathy, around 75 hyperthyroidism and some 17 progressor patients.

Sequences MNHEY (CDR1) and SMNVEV (CDR2) are obtained from the germline V gene (reference sequence). V trim: 4 bases; J trim: 5 bases; unmatched bases: 11. The CDR3 numbers 16 residues from cysteine through phenylalanine. Of all the DNA, just the CDR3 is kept, 48 bases in frame from base 1. Results and caveats for the whole study, not just this receptor: No statistical method was used to fix the sample size in advance, and group allocation was not hidden from the investigators. In validation, progression to ophthalmopathy was predicted by the model with roughly 69% sensitivity and 72.22% specificity, a median of approximately 6.5 months before onset. Most expanded thyroid clonotypes (frequency above 0.001) were also detected in blood, suggesting blood repertoires may reflect thyroid immune responses. A 13 V-J signature model separated ophthalmopathy from stable hyperthyroidism, with roughly 88% sensitivity and roughly 81% specificity in cross-validation and 80%/75% in testing.

Hyperthyroidism patients were newly diagnosed, with disease duration under 2 months, and aged 18 to 65 years. Any patient with an uncontrolled infection, another autoimmune disease, pregnancy or lactation was excluded. Diagnoses were established on the basis of clinical symptoms, serum thyroxine and TRAb, thyroid ultrasound, and orbital computed tomography. For progressor patients, blood was drawn at the first diagnosis of hyperthyroidism, before any ophthalmopathy symptoms had appeared. PBMCs were separated from under 11 ml of fresh peripheral blood using Ficoll-Paque density gradient centrifugation. Patients classed as progressors first received a Graves' hyperthyroidism diagnosis and then went on to develop ophthalmopathy during follow-up. Total RNA was extracted with Trizol reagent, and quality was checked on an Agilent 2100 Bioanalyzer. Amplification of TCR beta CDR3 regions was carried out from RNA transcripts. A first-round RT-PCR of the TCR CDR3 used the HTBI primer set with the Qiagen OneStep RT-PCR kit. The libraries were constructed in a second round of multiplex PCR and then size-selected and purified. Sequencing of the libraries was done on an Illumina HiSeq2000 using paired-end 100 bp reads. Under the source paper's analysis protocol: SOAPnuke was used to process the raw data, throwing out any read that contained adapters or uncalled bases, had a mean Phred below 15, or lacked an exact constant-primer or identifier match. COPE v1.2.5 was used to merge high-quality paired reads, and clonotypes were defined as unique nucleotide sequences. MiTCR v1.1 was used to align clonotypes to the IMGT TRBV, TRBD and TRBJ reference segments. The analysis was restricted to V-J combinations with a frequency above 0.0001, which together covered just over 98% of the repertoires. A TCS score was defined as the ratio between F50 (clonal expansion) and ExV (chaos), using BLOSUM62-based TCRdist between CDR3 peptides within each V-J. Welch's t-statistics and random forest reduced roughly 540 V-J features to roughly 13, which were used in a naive Bayes classifier (R e1071). TCRdb reprocessed the public reads (quality trimming at Q25 with fastp, clone calling with MiXCR) and kept in-frame beta chains. Here each entry gathers all rows of one CDR3 protein and keeps the most common genes and DNA. TCRdb's processing, not the authors' own work, is the source of the V and J calls. Here the sample has roughly 380,000 distinct CDR3 sequences; roughly 13% occur a single time. In total, the top ten clones hold 20% of the sample.

Sequencing was done on a sample of blood. This TCR came from a man between 25 and 39 years old with Graves' hyperthyroidism that later progressed to Graves' ophthalmopathy. The sequence joins TRBV27 to TRBJ2-5, with 9 bases in between that match TRBD1. CDR3 sequence: CASSSWDRARAETQYF. The DNA is TGTGCCAGCAGTTCCTGGGACAGGGCTCGGGCGGAGACCCAGTACTTC.